Shown below are 16 T cell receptor beta chains from a single sample sequenced in a study of identical twins. One entry per CDR3 protein results from TCRdb running MiXCR on the 5' RACE reads. The table has about 460,000 distinct CDR3 sequences, 12% to 15% seen once. These same records also appear under a second study, on yellow fever vaccine responses in identical twins.

The sequenced sample was CD4+ T cells sorted from blood. The receptors shown here come from a woman younger than 35 in good health.

In this sample, this clonotype turned up a few times. The V call is TRBV7-2, the J call TRBJ2-1; D is uncertain. There are 14 residues in the CDR3. V was shortened by 3 bases and J by 4 bases, with 10 bases between the two germline ends. The germline CDR1 and CDR2 sequences are SGHTA and FQGNSA. The CDR3 DNA reads as TGTGCCAGCAGCTTCCGGGCGGCTTACAATGAGCAGTTCTTC. Translation gives CASSFRAAYNEQFF.

This clonotype was found a few times. The chain uses TRBV6-2 or TRBV6-3 and TRBJ2-1; 9 bases align to TRBD1. The CDR3 has 17 amino acids. Germline CDR1 and CDR2: MNHEY and SVGEGT. J gave up 5 bases and V 2 bases, and 10 bases lay outside the gene matches. In DNA, the CDR3 is TGTGCCAGCAGTTACCTTTTCGGGACAGGGCAACACAATGAGCAGTTCTTC. Protein sequence: CASSYLFGTGQHNEQFF.

The chain combines TRBV7-9 with TRBJ2-7; D perhaps matches TRBD2 (6 bases). There are 16 residues in the CDR3. Trimming removed 5 bases at V and 5 bases at J, with 22 bases between. CDR1 is SEHNR, CDR2 FQNEAQ, per germline (reference sequence). The CDR3 DNA reads TGTGCCAGCAGCCCTTTGGGGGACTCCGAAATTAACGAGCAGTACTTC. Protein: CASSPLGDSEINEQYF. Together with reference TRBV7-9 and TRBJ2-7, the CDR3 gives the full variable domain: DTGVSQNPRHKITKRGQNVTFRCDPISEHNRLYWYRQTLGQGPEFLTYFQNEAQLEKSRLLSDRFSAERPKGSFSTLEIQRTEQGDSAMYLCASSPLGDSEINEQYFGPGTRLTVT.

This clonotype has only a few counts. This rearrangement joins TRBV14 to TRBJ2-3, with 9 positions matching TRBD2. Germline V gene data show CDR1 as SGHDN and CDR2 as FVKESK. The V gene end was trimmed by 1 base and the J gene end by 0 bases; junction bases not matched to a gene: 5. The CDR3 totals 17 residues. The CDR3 nucleotides read TGTGCCAGCAGCCAAGTCGGCGGGAGGGCAAGCACAGATACGCAGTATTTT. Protein sequence: CASSQVGGRASTDTQYF.

Only a few counts were recorded for this clonotype. The V and J genes are TRBV28 and TRBJ2-7, with a possible D match to TRBD1 (5 bases). In germline, CDR1 is MDHEN, CDR2 SYDVKM. This CDR3 is 13 amino acids long. V lost 11 bases, J lost 5 bases, and 19 bases lay in between. The CDR3 DNA is TGTGCCTCCTCCAGGGCTGGTGTACACGAGCAGTACTTC. Translation gives CASSRAGVHEQYF.

The genes are TRBV6-5 and TRBJ2-7; no definite D call. The CDR3 runs 11 residues. Germline V CDR1 and CDR2: MNHEY, SVGAGI. The V and J ends lost 11 bases and 6 bases respectively, with 14 bases between them. CDR3 region: CACGRVSEQYF. The DNA for the CDR3 is TGTGCCTGCGGACGGGTGAGCGAGCAGTACTTC.

This clonotype occurred a few times. The genes are TRBV11-2 and TRBJ2-2; 7 bases fit TRBD1. Germline CDR1 SGHAT, CDR2 FQNNGV. With 5 bases clipped from V and 14 bases from J, the junction kept 5 bases outside the gene matches. This CDR3 comprises 11 residues. In DNA, the CDR3 is TGTGCCAGCAGCAGACAGGGTAGACTGTTTTTT. As protein: CASSRQGRLFF.

This clonotype showed up just a few times. This chain links TRBV11-2 with TRBJ2-7, with D unresolved. CDR3 length equals 11 residues. Germline V lookup: CDR1 SGHAT, CDR2 FQNNGV. Trimming left V 3 bases short and J 7 bases short, with 7 bases between. The CDR3 reads CASSFTREQYF. CDR3 DNA sequence: TGTGCCAGCAGCTTCACCAGGGAGCAGTACTTC.

Only one count was recorded for this clonotype. The rearrangement uses TRBV5-1 and TRBJ2-5, with D unclear. This CDR3 region has 15 residues. Deletions cut 0 bases from V and 4 bases from J, with 13 bases between. Germline assignment: CDR1 SGHRS and CDR2 YFSETQ. As DNA, the CDR3 is TGCGCCAGCAGCTTGGAAGGTCTGGATCCAGAGACCCAGTACTTC. Translated: CASSLEGLDPETQYF.

This clonotype was seen repeatedly, ten times or more. The chain couples TRBV5-1 to TRBJ2-2; the D gene could be TRBD1 or TRBD2 (6 bases each). CDR3 length: 14 residues. The germline CDR1 and CDR2 sequences are SGHRS and YFSETQ. V lost 4 bases, J lost 4 bases, and 11 bases lay in between. The CDR3 loop reads CASSGRGGTGELFF. Here the CDR3 DNA reads TGCGCCAGCAGCGGCAGGGGAGGCACCGGGGAGCTGTTTTTT.

Only a few counts were recorded for this clonotype. The chain combines TRBV14 with TRBJ2-2; D is possibly TRBD1 or TRBD2 (6 bases each). Trimming shortened V by 4 bases and J by 5 bases, and 14 bases separated the two germline ends. Germline CDR1 is SGHDN and CDR2 is FVKESK. The length of the CDR3 is 15 residues. CDR3 in amino acids: CASSPKGGFTGELFF. DNA of the CDR3: TGTGCCAGCAGCCCCAAAGGGGGGTTTACCGGGGAGCTGTTTTTT.

This chain uses TRBV20-1 with TRBJ2-1, with TRBD2 matching over 9 bases. The CDR3 sequence is 14 residues long. Trimming removed 4 bases from V and 6 bases from J; junction bases left unmatched: 7. Germline CDR1 is DFQATT and CDR2 is SNEGSKA (reference sequence). CDR3 DNA: TGCAGTGCTACCAGGACTAGCGTTGCCAATGAGCAGTTCTTC. It encodes CSATRTSVANEQFF.

This chain links TRBV11-2 with TRBJ2-3, with TRBD2 identical over 9 bases. CDR1 and CDR2 from the germline V gene are SGHAT and FQNNGV. This CDR3 region has 18 residues. J gave up 1 base and V 1 base, and 9 bases lay outside the gene matches. CDR3 sequence: CASSLGVGPSGGTDTQYF. CDR3 sequence (DNA): TGTGCCAGCAGCTTAGGAGTAGGTCCTAGCGGGGGCACAGATACGCAGTATTTT.

The chain's CDR3 is CASSRQLLALSTNTGELFF. Written as DNA, the CDR3 is TGCGCCAGCAGCCGTCAATTACTAGCTCTATCAACGAACACCGGGGAGCTGTTTTTT. V is TRBV4-3 and J is TRBJ2-2, with a tentative D call TRBD2 (6 bases). V lost 4 bases and J lost 0, with 21 bases in between. The length of the CDR3 is 19 residues. Germline-derived CDR1 and CDR2 are LGHNA and YSLEER.

This chain connects TRBV4-3 to TRBJ1-2, with 7 bases that match TRBD1. The V gene's germline CDR1 is LGHNA and CDR2 YSLEER. Trimming at V came to 0 bases and at J to 4 bases, leaving 14 bases not matched to a gene. The CDR3 has 18 amino acids. The CDR3 here is CASSQESTGYNGAYGYTF. The CDR3 DNA sequence: TGCGCCAGCAGCCAAGAATCGACAGGGTATAATGGGGCCTATGGCTACACCTTC.

This clonotype has just a few counts. The V gene is TRBV2, the J gene TRBJ2-5; 12 bases fit TRBD2. V lost 3 bases to trimming and J lost 4 bases; unmatched junction nucleotides: 6. CDR1 and CDR2 from the germline V gene are SNHLY and FYNNEI. The length of the CDR3 is 16 residues. CDR3 amino acids: CASSDGLAGGVETQYF. The CDR3 region has the DNA TGTGCCAGCAGTGATGGTCTAGCGGGGGGGGTAGAGACCCAGTACTTC.